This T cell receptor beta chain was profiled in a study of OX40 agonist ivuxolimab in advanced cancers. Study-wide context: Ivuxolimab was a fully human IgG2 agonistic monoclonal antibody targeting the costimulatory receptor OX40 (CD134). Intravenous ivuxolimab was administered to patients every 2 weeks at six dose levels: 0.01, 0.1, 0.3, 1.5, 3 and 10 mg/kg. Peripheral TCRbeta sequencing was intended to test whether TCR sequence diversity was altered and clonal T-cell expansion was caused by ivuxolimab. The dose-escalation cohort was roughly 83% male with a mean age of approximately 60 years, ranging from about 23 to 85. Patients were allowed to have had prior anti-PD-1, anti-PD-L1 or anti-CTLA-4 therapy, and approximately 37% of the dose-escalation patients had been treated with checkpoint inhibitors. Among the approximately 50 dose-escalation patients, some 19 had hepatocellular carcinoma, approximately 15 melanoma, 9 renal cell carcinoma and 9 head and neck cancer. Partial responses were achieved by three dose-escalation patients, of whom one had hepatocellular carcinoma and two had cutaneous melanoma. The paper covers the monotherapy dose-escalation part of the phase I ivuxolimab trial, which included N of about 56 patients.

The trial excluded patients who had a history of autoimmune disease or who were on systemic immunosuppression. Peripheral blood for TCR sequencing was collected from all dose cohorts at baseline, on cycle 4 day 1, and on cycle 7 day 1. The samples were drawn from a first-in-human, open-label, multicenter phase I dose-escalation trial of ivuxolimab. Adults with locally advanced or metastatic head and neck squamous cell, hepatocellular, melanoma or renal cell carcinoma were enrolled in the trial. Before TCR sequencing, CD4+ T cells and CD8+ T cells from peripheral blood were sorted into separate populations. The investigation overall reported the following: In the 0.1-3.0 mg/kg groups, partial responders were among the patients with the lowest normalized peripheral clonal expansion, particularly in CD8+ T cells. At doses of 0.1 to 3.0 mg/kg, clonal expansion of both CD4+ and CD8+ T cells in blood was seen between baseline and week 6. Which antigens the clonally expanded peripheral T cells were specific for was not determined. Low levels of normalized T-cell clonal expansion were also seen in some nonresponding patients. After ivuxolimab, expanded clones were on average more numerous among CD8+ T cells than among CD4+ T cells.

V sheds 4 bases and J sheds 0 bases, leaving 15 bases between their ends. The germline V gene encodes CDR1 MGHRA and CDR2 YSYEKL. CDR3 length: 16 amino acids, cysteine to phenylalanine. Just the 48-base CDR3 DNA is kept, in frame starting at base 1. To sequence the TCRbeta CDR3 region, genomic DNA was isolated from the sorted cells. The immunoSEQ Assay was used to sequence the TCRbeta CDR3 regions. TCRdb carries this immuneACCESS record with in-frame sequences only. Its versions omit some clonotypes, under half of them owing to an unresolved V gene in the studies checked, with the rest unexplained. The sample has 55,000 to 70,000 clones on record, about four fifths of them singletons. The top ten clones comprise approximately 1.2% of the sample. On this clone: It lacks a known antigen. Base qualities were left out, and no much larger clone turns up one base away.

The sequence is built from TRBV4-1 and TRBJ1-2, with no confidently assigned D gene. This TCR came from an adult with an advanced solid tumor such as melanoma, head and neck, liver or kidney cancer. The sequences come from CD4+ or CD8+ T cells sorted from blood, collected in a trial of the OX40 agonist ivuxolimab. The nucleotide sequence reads TGCGCCAGCAGCCGGCCGGAGACCCGCTCTAACTATGGCTACACCTTC. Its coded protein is CASSRPETRSNYGYTF.